Presented here are 28 T cell receptor beta chains from one specimen sequenced in a study of T cell responses to AZD1222 COVID-19 vaccine. The assay was immunoSEQ multiplex PCR, and TCRdb's table has in-frame clones only and misses some. This table has 120,000 or so clones, 70% to 90% appearing once. The starting material was peripheral blood, obtained on day 0 of AZD1222 vaccination. Receptor source: an adult in good health.

The rearrangement uses TRBV11-1 and TRBJ2-5; D unresolved. Germline CDR1 and CDR2: SGHAT and FQDESV (reference sequence). This CDR3 contains 16 residues. Trimming removed 5 bases at V and 0 bases at J, with 16 bases between. Written as DNA, the CDR3 is TGTGCCAGCAGCCGACGTAGAACCATGTACCAAGAGACCCAGTACTTC. Translated, it gives CASSRRRTMYQETQYF.

This rearrangement joins TRBV7-2 to TRBJ1-2; maybe TRBD1 (6 bases). The ends were cut back, 4 bases at V and 0 bases at J, with 12 bases in the middle. Germline CDR1 SGHTA, CDR2 FQGNSA. CDR3 length: 15 residues. The CDR3 spells CASSSQTGSNYGYTF. CDR3 coding DNA: TGTGCCAGCAGCTCCCAGACAGGATCTAACTATGGCTACACCTTC.

V is TRBV29-1 and J is TRBJ1-1; D not resolved. CDR3 length: 12 residues. The V end was cut by 0 bases, the J end by 6 bases, with 8 bases between. Germline assignment: CDR1 SQVTM and CDR2 ANQGSEA. The CDR3 reads CSVEDTPSEAFF. DNA for the CDR3: TGCAGCGTTGAAGATACACCGTCTGAAGCTTTCTTT.

This chain uses TRBV6-5 with TRBJ1-5; D ambiguous. V was cut by 6 bases and J by 3 bases, with 12 bases left in between. Germline CDR1 is MNHEY and CDR2 is SVGAGI. This CDR3 has 14 residues. In DNA form, the CDR3 reads TGTGCCAGCAGGACGGGAGGGTTCAATCAGCCCCAGCATTTT. Protein product: CASRTGGFNQPQHF.

The rearrangement joins TRBV5-1 to TRBJ1-5; 11 nucleotides agree with TRBD1. Germline loops: CDR1 SGHRS, CDR2 YFSETQ. The CDR3 covers 16 residues. J gave up 6 bases and V 4 bases, and 9 bases lay outside the gene matches. CDR3 sequence reads: CASSPGQGGASQPQHF. As DNA, the CDR3 is TGCGCCAGCAGCCCGGGACAGGGGGGGGCAAGTCAGCCCCAGCATTTT.

The J gene is TRBJ2-7, the V gene TRBV11-2; 9 nucleotides agree with TRBD1. Germline CDR1 is SGHAT and CDR2 is FQNNGV. V dropped 6 bases and J dropped 3; count of bases not matched to a gene: 6. The CDR3 runs 14 residues. The CDR3 here is CASSPSTGGYEQYF. In nucleotides, the CDR3 is TGTGCCAGCAGTCCTTCGACAGGGGGCTACGAGCAGTACTTC. The full variable domain, in which reference TRBV11-2 and TRBJ2-7 provide the parts outside the CDR3, is EAGVAQSPRYKIIEKRQSVAFWCNPISGHATLYWYQQILGQGPKLLIQFQNNGVVDDSQLPKDRFSAERLKGVDSTLKIQPAKLEDSAVYLCASSPSTGGYEQYFGPGTRLTVT.

This clone was detected a few times. V and J are TRBV4-1 and TRBJ2-1; D is unclear. With 4 bases removed from V and 4 bases from J, the gap between germline ends came to 5 bases. The CDR3 is made up of 12 amino acids. Germline V CDR1 and CDR2: MGHRA, YSYEKL. The CDR3, as DNA: TGCGCCAGCAGCCCGGGTTACAATGAGCAGTTCTTC. The encoded protein is CASSPGYNEQFF.

The rearrangement joins TRBV15 to TRBJ2-7, with D maybe TRBD1 (5 bases). CDR3 length equals 12 residues. The V end was cut by 8 bases, the J end by 6 bases, with 14 bases between. Germline CDR1 LNHNV, CDR2 YYDKDF (reference sequence). The CDR3 DNA reads as TGTGCCACCCAGGCAGGGCTGGGCGAGCAGTACTTC. Amino acids: CATQAGLGEQYF. Complete variable domain (other parts from reference TRBV15 and TRBJ2-7): DAMVIQNPRYQVTQFGKPVTLSCSQTLNHNVMYWYQQKSSQAPKLLFHYYDKDFNNEADTPDNFQSRRPNTSFCFLDIRSPGLGDTAMYLCATQAGLGEQYFGPGTRLTVT.

In DNA, the CDR3 is TGCGCCAGCAGCCAAGAGCTTTTCGGGGGGGGCAGGGATACGCAGTATTTT. It is translated as CASSQELFGGGRDTQYF. The rearrangement links TRBV4-3 to TRBJ2-3; TRBD2 matches at 8 bases. Losses at the gene ends were 0 bases for V and 6 bases for J; bases not matched to a gene: 11. CDR3 length: 17 residues. Germline CDR1 is LGHNA and CDR2 is YSLEER.

The chain combines TRBV7-9 with TRBJ2-1; 12 nucleotides agree with TRBD2. The germline V gene encodes CDR1 SEHNR and CDR2 FQNEAQ (reference sequence). The CDR3 covers 16 residues. Trimming took 6 bases from V and 8 from J; bases not matched to a gene: 11. In nucleotides, the CDR3 is TGTGCCAGCAGACCCGGAAGACTAGCGGGAGTGGATGAGCAGTTCTTC. Its translation is CASRPGRLAGVDEQFF.

The chain combines TRBV2 with TRBJ1-6; D is unresolved. Germline-derived CDR1 and CDR2 are SNHLY and FYNNEI. The V gene lost 4 bases and the J gene lost 8 bases, with 9 bases spanning the gap. The CDR3 runs 13 residues. CDR3 residues: CASSGREDSPLHF. The CDR3 coding sequence is TGTGCCAGCAGTGGAAGGGAGGATTCACCCCTCCACTTT.

The CDR3 region has the DNA TGTGCCAGCAGTTACGTCCAGCACTCTGGAAACACCATATATTTT. Protein sequence: CASSYVQHSGNTIYF. V is TRBV6-6 and J is TRBJ1-3, with D unresolved. Looked up from germline, CDR1 is MNHNY and CDR2 is SVGAGI (reference sequence). The CDR3 runs to 15 residues. Trimming pared 2 bases from V and 0 bases from J, leaving 8 bases between.

CDR3 sequence (DNA): TGTGCCACCAGTGATCCCGGGACAGGGGACACTGAAGCTTTCTTT. Translation gives CATSDPGTGDTEAFF. The genes are TRBV24-1 and TRBJ1-1, with 10 positions matching TRBD1. CDR1 and CDR2 from the germline V gene are KGHDR and SFDVKD. CDR3 length equals 15 residues. V shed 3 bases and J 3 bases; nucleotides not matched to a gene: 3.

The gene calls are TRBV30 and TRBJ2-3; 9 bases are a match to TRBD1. CDR1 and CDR2 (germline): GTSNPN, SVGIG (reference sequence). V was clipped by 0 bases and J by 3 bases; unmatched bases: 7. The CDR3 is 16 amino acids. CDR3 sequence: CAWSVRTGVSTDTQYF. In DNA form, the CDR3 reads TGTGCCTGGAGTGTGCGGACAGGGGTTAGTACAGATACGCAGTATTTT.

The rearrangement joins TRBV19 to TRBJ1-1, with 8 bases that match TRBD1. J lost 0 bases, V lost 5 bases, and 8 bases had no gene match. Germline V gene sequence: CDR1 LNHDA, CDR2 SQIVND (reference sequence). The CDR3 length is 16 residues. The CDR3 spells CASSDDRGGVNTEAFF. The CDR3 nucleotides are TGTGCCAGTAGTGACGACAGGGGAGGGGTGAACACTGAAGCTTTCTTT. The full variable domain, with the rest looked up from reference TRBV19 and TRBJ1-1, is DGGITQSPKYLFRKEGQNVTLSCEQNLNHDAMYWYRQDPGQGLRLIYYSQIVNDFQKGDIAEGYSVSREKKESFPLTVTSAQKNPTAFYLCASSDDRGGVNTEAFFGQGTRLTVV.

This chain joins TRBV6-5 and TRBJ2-5, with a weak D call TRBD2 (7 bases). CDR3 length equals 13 residues. Germline CDR1 and CDR2: MNHEY and SVGAGI. V was clipped by 7 bases and J by 4 bases, with 13 bases between them. Written as DNA, the CDR3 is TGTGCCAGCACCTCTGGGGGGGCAGAGACCCAGTACTTC. It encodes CASTSGGAETQYF.

The chain is built from TRBV29-1 and TRBJ1-2, with a weak D call TRBD1 (5 bases). V lost 5 bases and J lost 8, with 18 bases in between. The length of the CDR3 is 13 residues. CDR1 and CDR2 from the germline V gene are SQVTM and ANQGSEA. The CDR3 DNA follows: TGCAGCGTTTCTCCGACGGGGGTGGGAGGCTACACCTTC. Protein product: CSVSPTGVGGYTF.

The V call is TRBV5-1, the J call TRBJ1-4; 9 positions agree with TRBD1. Germline assignment: CDR1 SGHRS and CDR2 YFSETQ. V lost 4 bases, J lost 8 bases, and 6 bases stayed unmatched. This CDR3 spans 14 amino acids. The CDR3 coding sequence is TGCGCCAGCAGCAGGGGACAGGGTGGAGAAAAACTGTTTTTT. Encoded protein: CASSRGQGGEKLFF.

The chain recombines TRBV19 with TRBJ2-2; D is unclear. The germline CDR1 and CDR2 sequences are LNHDA and SQIVND (reference sequence). V was clipped by 7 bases and J by 5 bases, with 11 bases between them. This CDR3 comprises 13 residues. The chain's CDR3 is CASNPGRTGELFF. The CDR3 region has the DNA TGTGCCAGTAACCCTGGGCGGACCGGGGAGCTGTTTTTT.

By share of the sample, this clone is medium-sized. This CDR3 is CASSSRHVTSGAPREQYF. CDR3 DNA sequence: TGTGCCAGCAGCTCGAGGCACGTTACTAGCGGGGCCCCTAGGGAGCAGTACTTC. The chain carries TRBV7-8 and TRBJ2-7, with 10 bases lining up with TRBD2. The CDR3 contains 18 residues. V was pared by 4 bases and J by 7 bases, with 19 bases of the junction left unmatched. Germline V gene data show CDR1 as SGHVS and CDR2 as FQNEAQ.

The chain joins TRBV11-3 to TRBJ2-7, with D tentatively TRBD2 (6 bases). The CDR3 is made up of 14 amino acids. V was pared by 0 bases and J by 6 bases, with 12 bases between. Germline assignment: CDR1 SGHNT and CDR2 YENEEA. CDR3: CASSLEASEGEQYF. CDR3 coding DNA: TGTGCCAGCAGCTTAGAAGCTAGCGAGGGCGAGCAGTACTTC.

The V and J genes are TRBV19 and TRBJ1-5; D not certain. The CDR3 runs 18 residues. CDR1 LNHDA and CDR2 SQIVND come from the germline V gene (reference sequence). The V end lost 1 base, the J end lost 1 base, and 17 bases lay between the germline ends. The DNA for the CDR3 is TGTGCCAGTAGTATAGGGGTAGGAGGGAGCTTGAGCAATCAGCCCCAGCATTTT. Its translation is CASSIGVGGSLSNQPQHF.

This clone was picked up a small number of times. The chain employs TRBV28 and TRBJ1-5, with 8 bases lining up with TRBD1. CDR1 MDHEN and CDR2 SYDVKM come from the germline V gene. The ends lost 6 bases at V and 5 bases at J; junction bases unmatched: 12. This CDR3 is 16 amino acids long. For the CDR3, the DNA is TGTGCCAGCAGCACTCCGCAGGGGGCGCGGGATCAGCCCCAGCATTTT. This encodes CASSTPQGARDQPQHF.

Only one count was recorded for this clone. This sequence joins TRBV29-1 and TRBJ1-2; D perhaps matches TRBD1 (5 bases). The germline V gene has CDR1 SQVTM and CDR2 ANQGSEA. V dropped 4 bases and J dropped 6 bases, with 15 bases sitting between them. The CDR3 has 13 amino acids. The CDR3 DNA reads as TGCAGCGTTGTTGACCGGGGAGGGGATGGCTACACCTTC. It encodes CSVVDRGGDGYTF.

The rearrangement links TRBV6-6 to TRBJ2-3; a possible D gene is TRBD2 (6 bases). This CDR3 has 16 residues. Germline CDR1 and CDR2: MNHNY and SVGAGI (reference sequence). Trimming removed 6 bases at V and 0 bases at J, with 16 bases between. The CDR3 DNA reads TGTGCCAGCAGAAAAAGACTAGAGGGGAGCACAGATACGCAGTATTTT. Residues: CASRKRLEGSTDTQYF.

The V and J genes are TRBV7-3 and TRBJ2-1; 7 nucleotides line up with TRBD1. The CDR3 loop spans 13 amino acids. Trimming at V came to 8 bases and at J to 3 bases, leaving 4 bases not matched to a gene. Germline assignment: CDR1 SGHTA and CDR2 FQGTGA. Here the CDR3 DNA reads TGTGCCAGCGCGTGGGACAGCTACAATGAGCAGTTCTTC. Translating gives CASAWDSYNEQFF. The complete variable domain, with remaining parts taken from reference TRBV7-3 and TRBJ2-1, reads GAGVSQTPSNKVTEKGKYVELRCDPISGHTALYWYRQSLGQGPEFLIYFQGTGAADDSGLPNDRFFAVRPEGSVSTLKIQRTERGDSAVYLCASAWDSYNEQFFGPGTRLTVL.

CDR3 DNA sequence: TGCGCCAGCAGTGAGTCGGGACTAGCGGAGTCCTACGAGCAGTACTTC. It codes for CASSESGLAESYEQYF. The V call is TRBV10-2, the J call TRBJ2-7; 11 positions match TRBD2. CDR1 and CDR2 (germline): WSHSY, SAAADI. Trimming at V came to 0 bases and at J to 1 base, leaving 2 bases not matched to a gene. The CDR3 has 16 residues.

This chain links TRBV7-2 with TRBJ2-5; 9 bases are a match to TRBD2. This CDR3 comprises 15 residues. From germline, CDR1 is SGHTA and CDR2 FQGNSA. The V and J ends lost 4 bases and 5 bases, in that order; junction bases with no gene match: 8. The CDR3 region is CASSSPTSGLETQYF. DNA of the CDR3: TGTGCCAGCAGCTCCCCGACTAGCGGACTTGAGACCCAGTACTTC. The full variable domain, completed using reference TRBV7-2 and TRBJ2-5, is GAGVSQSPSNKVTEKGKDVELRCDPISGHTALYWYRQSLGQGLEFLIYFQGNSAPDKSGLPSDRFSAERTGGSVSTLTIQRTQQEDSAVYLCASSSPTSGLETQYFGPGTRLLVL.